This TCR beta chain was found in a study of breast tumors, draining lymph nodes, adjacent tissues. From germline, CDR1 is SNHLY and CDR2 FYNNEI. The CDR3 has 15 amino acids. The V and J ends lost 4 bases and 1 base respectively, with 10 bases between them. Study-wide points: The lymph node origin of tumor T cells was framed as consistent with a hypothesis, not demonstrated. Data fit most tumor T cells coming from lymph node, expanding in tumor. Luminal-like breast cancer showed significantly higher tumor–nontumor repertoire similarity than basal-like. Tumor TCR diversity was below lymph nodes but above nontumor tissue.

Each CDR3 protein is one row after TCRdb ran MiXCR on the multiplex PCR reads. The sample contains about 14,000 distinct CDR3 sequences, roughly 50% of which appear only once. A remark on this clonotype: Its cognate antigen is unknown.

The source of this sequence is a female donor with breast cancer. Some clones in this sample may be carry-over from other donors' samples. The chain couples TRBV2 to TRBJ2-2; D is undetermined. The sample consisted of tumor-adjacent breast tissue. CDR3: CASSVGLENTGELFF. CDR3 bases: TGTGCCAGCAGTGTGGGTCTAGAGAACACCGGGGAGCTGTTTTTT.